The sequence of this T cell receptor (beta chain) was determined in a study of OX40 agonist ivuxolimab in advanced cancers. Study background: Patients with prior anti-PD-1, anti-PD-L1 or anti-CTLA-4 therapy were eligible; less than 50% had some. Partial responses were recorded for three patients, including one with hepatocellular carcinoma and two with cutaneous melanoma.

Repertoires were generated with immunoSEQ multiplex PCR, while TCRdb's copy carries only in-frame clones and drops some. The profile shows under 75,000 clones, around 81% of them singletons. Turning to this clone: No antigen is known for it.

The CDR3 runs to 14 residues. V lost 10 bases and J lost 5, with 19 bases in between. Germline loops: CDR1 ENHRY, CDR2 SYGVKD. Study results and limitations: Among expanded peripheral T cells, antigen specificity went undetermined. Expansion of clones was among the lowest in partial responders at 0.1-3.0 mg/kg.

This chain links TRBV10-3 with TRBJ2-3; the D call may be TRBD1 or TRBD2 (6 bases each). The source is an adult with an advanced solid tumor such as melanoma, head and neck, liver or kidney cancer. The sequenced sample was CD4+ or CD8+ T cells sorted from blood, obtained in a trial of the OX40 agonist ivuxolimab. CDR3 sequence: CATSGAGKGDTQYF. The CDR3 nucleotides are TGTGCCACGTCGGGGGCAGGGAAGGGAGATACGCAGTATTTT.